This entry is about one T cell receptor beta chain. immunoSEQ v3.0 was run at survey level. Sequencing used immunoSEQ multiplex PCR; TCRdb keeps in-frame clones, though not all of them. The data show 25,000 to 30,000 clones, 70% to 90% seen once. Germline CDR1 is MGHRA and CDR2 is YSYEKL. The CDR3 runs 16 residues. V dropped 0 bases and J dropped 2 bases, with 14 bases sitting between them. These data originate in a study of long-term antiretroviral therapy in people with HIV. The receptor was isolated from a man aged 40-55 years with HIV. The chain combines TRBV4-1 with TRBJ2-7, with D possibly matching TRBD1 (7 bases). The sequencing here drew on unsorted PBMCs, taken 4.7 to 5 years after starting antiretroviral therapy. Here the CDR3 DNA reads TGCGCCAGCAGCCAAGATCCAGGGGGGTCCGCCTACGAGCAGTACTTC. Its protein product is CASSQDPGGSAYEQYF.